Each of the 23 T cell receptor beta chains below was sequenced from the same sample in a study of vaccination effects on CD4 cells after COVID-19. Using immunoSEQ multiplex PCR, the repertoire was profiled, and TCRdb retains in-frame clones only, with some absent. The data contain around 30,000 clones, 75% to 90% of them singletons. No antigen is known for these receptors. In the ViraFEST assay, antigen-specific CD4+ clonotypes were identified by expansion after peptide-pool stimulation. Researchers isolated CD4+ T cells once approximately eleven days of culture had elapsed. Participants were vaccinated with two doses of either the BNT162b2 or mRNA-1273 vaccine. The source was CD4+ T cells from PBMCs cultured with SARS-CoV-2 spike peptides, collected after COVID-19 vaccination. The receptors derive from a human donor who received a COVID-19 vaccine. Some clones in this sample may be carry-over from other donors' samples.

CDR3 sequence: CASSFYRNTEAFF. CDR3 bases: TGTGCCAGCAGCTTCTACAGGAACACTGAAGCTTTCTTT. This chain connects TRBV7-3 to TRBJ1-1; D is undetermined. The V and J ends lost 3 bases and 1 base respectively, with 6 bases between them. The CDR3 consists of 13 residues. CDR1 SGHTA and CDR2 FQGTGA come from the germline V gene.

V and J are TRBV18 and TRBJ1-1; 10 positions match TRBD1. The CDR3 is made up of 14 amino acids. Germline V CDR1 and CDR2: KGHSH, LQKENI. J lost 3 bases, V lost 6 bases, and 4 bases had no gene match. CDR3 residues: CASSPGQGYTEAFF. The CDR3, as DNA: TGTGCCAGCTCGCCGGGACAGGGGTACACTGAAGCTTTCTTT. The full variable domain, its missing parts supplied by reference TRBV18 and TRBJ1-1, is NAGVMQNPRHLVRRRGQEARLRCSPMKGHSHVYWYRQLPEEGLKFMVYLQKENIIDESGMPKERFSAEFPKEGPSILRIQQVVRGDSAAYFCASSPGQGYTEAFFGQGTRLTVV.

This rearrangement joins TRBV5-1 to TRBJ2-3; D not certain. Germline values: CDR1 SGHRS, CDR2 YFSETQ. The CDR3 spans 11 residues. With 4 bases removed from V and 2 bases from J, the gap between germline ends came to 2 bases. The CDR3 sequence: CASSNTDTQYF. CDR3 nucleotides: TGCGCCAGCAGCAACACAGATACGCAGTATTTT.

The rearrangement joins TRBV12-3 or TRBV12-4 to TRBJ1-6; D not resolved. The CDR3 length is 13 residues. V lost 6 bases, J lost 6 bases, and 9 bases lay in between. CDR3 in DNA: TGTGCCAGCAGCGTTAAACTTAATTCACCCCTCCACTTT. This sequence encodes CASSVKLNSPLHF.

This clone was counted a single time. This chain connects TRBV6-2 or TRBV6-3 to TRBJ1-5, with D unclear. V shed 5 bases and J shed 3 bases, with 14 bases lying between them. The CDR3 has 15 amino acids. Germline V gene data show CDR1 as MNHEY and CDR2 as SVGEGT. In DNA, the CDR3 is TGTGCCAGCAGTCCAATAAGGCCAGCCAATCAGCCCCAGCATTTT. Amino acids: CASSPIRPANQPQHF.

The sample holds a few counts of this clone. The J gene is TRBJ1-6, the V gene TRBV25-1, with D perhaps matching TRBD1 (6 bases). CDR3 length: 13 residues. The V gene lost 6 bases and the J gene lost 10 bases, with 13 bases spanning the gap. CDR1 MGHDK and CDR2 SYGVNS come from the germline V gene. The DNA for the CDR3 is TGTGCCAGCAGAGGGACATCTTCCTCACCCCTCCACTTT. It encodes CASRGTSSSPLHF.

The chain has TRBV24-1 and TRBJ2-2, with 10 bases identical to TRBD1. CDR1 and CDR2 from the germline V gene are KGHDR and SFDVKD. Trimming cost V 0 bases and J 4 bases; bases outside gene matches: 1. The CDR3 runs 16 residues. DNA for the CDR3: TGTGCCACCAGTGATTTGGGACAGGGGGGCACCGGGGAGCTGTTTTTT. It yields the protein CATSDLGQGGTGELFF.

The CDR3 region has the DNA TGTGCCAGCAGCGTAGATCCTAGAAAGCCCTATGGCTACACCTTC. It is translated as CASSVDPRKPYGYTF. The rearrangement uses TRBV9 and TRBJ1-2; D gene ambiguous. The CDR3 runs to 15 residues. CDR1 is SGDLS, CDR2 YYNGEE, per germline. The germline V and J ends were trimmed by 0 bases and 4 bases, with 13 bases remaining between them.

The V and J genes are TRBV7-7 and TRBJ2-4; D remains ambiguous. Per germline, CDR1 SSHAT and CDR2 FNYEAQ (reference sequence). The length of the CDR3 is 19 residues. V lost 5 bases to trimming and J lost 0 bases, with 23 bases between them. The CDR3 region has the DNA TGTGCCAGCAGCCTTCGAGAAGGCACTGGCCAGTTAGCCAAAAACATTCAGTACTTC. This sequence encodes CASSLREGTGQLAKNIQYF.

This chain joins TRBV7-9 and TRBJ2-3, with D hard to call. V was pared by 5 bases and J by 3 bases, with 9 bases between. There are 13 residues in the CDR3. In germline, CDR1 is SEHNR, CDR2 FQNEAQ (reference sequence). The CDR3 here is CASSLPPTDTQYF. The DNA for the CDR3 is TGTGCCAGCAGCCTACCCCCGACAGATACGCAGTATTTT.

The chain links TRBV5-1 to TRBJ2-2; 7 bases match TRBD1. This CDR3 contains 15 residues. CDR1 is SGHRS, CDR2 YFSETQ, per germline. V gave up 1 base and J gave up 1 base; unmatched junction bases: 1. CDR3 DNA sequence: TGCGCCAGCAGCTTGCACAGGGGGAACACCGGGGAGCTGTTTTTT. It is translated as CASSLHRGNTGELFF.

This clone showed up just a few times. The chain recombines TRBV29-1 with TRBJ2-2, with D unclear. This CDR3 spans 13 amino acids. Germline V gene data show CDR1 as SQVTM and CDR2 as ANQGSEA. V shed 6 bases and J shed 1 base, with 9 bases lying between them. This chain's CDR3 is CSVKSGNTGELFF. The CDR3 DNA follows: TGCAGCGTCAAGTCCGGGAACACCGGGGAGCTGTTTTTT.

V gene TRBV9 combines with J gene TRBJ2-2; D may be TRBD1 (5 bases). Per the germline V gene, CDR1 is SGDLS and CDR2 is YYNGEE. V was cut by 0 bases and J by 5 bases, with 20 bases left in between. The CDR3 runs 18 residues. CDR3 coding DNA: TGTGCCAGCAGCGTAGTCCCCCCGTGGGGCACGGAGACCGGGGAGCTGTTTTTT. It is translated as CASSVVPPWGTETGELFF.

The rearrangement joins TRBV19 to TRBJ1-1; D is undetermined. Deletions cut 3 bases from V and 2 bases from J, with 10 bases between. The CDR3 has 14 amino acids. CDR1 LNHDA and CDR2 SQIVND come from the germline V gene (reference sequence). The CDR3, as DNA: TGTGCCAGTAGTATCTTTCAGAGAAACACTGAAGCTTTCTTT. Protein sequence: CASSIFQRNTEAFF.

This chain joins TRBV24-1 and TRBJ2-1; D is uncertain. The V end lost 1 base, the J end lost 0 bases, and 9 bases lay between the germline ends. Germline values: CDR1 KGHDR, CDR2 SFDVKD. The CDR3 covers 16 residues. The DNA for the CDR3 is TGTGCCACCAGTGATTTCGACTTCAGCTCCTACAATGAGCAGTTCTTC. Protein: CATSDFDFSSYNEQFF.

This clone was counted only a few times. The chain recombines TRBV5-1 with TRBJ1-5; D is ambiguous. The CDR3 runs 16 residues. CDR1 SGHRS and CDR2 YFSETQ come from the germline V gene. V gave up 0 bases and J gave up 0 bases, with 10 bases separating them. The CDR3 DNA reads as TGCGCCAGCAGCTTGGCGCCGGTAGATAGCAATCAGCCCCAGCATTTT. Protein sequence: CASSLAPVDSNQPQHF.

The V gene is TRBV5-1, the J gene TRBJ2-1; the match to TRBD2 covers 11 bases. Germline trimming cut 3 bases from V and 9 bases from J; bases unmatched to any gene: 14. CDR1 is SGHRS and CDR2 is YFSETQ in the germline V gene. The CDR3 runs 17 residues. CDR3 loop: CASSSHVDSGGGSEQFF. For the CDR3, the DNA is TGCGCCAGCAGCTCCCATGTCGATAGCGGGGGGGGTAGTGAGCAGTTCTTC.

Relative to its sample, this clone is medium-sized. The gene calls are TRBV19 and TRBJ1-3; D call uncertain. V was shortened by 3 bases and J by 3 bases, with 12 bases between the two germline ends. The V gene's germline CDR1 is LNHDA and CDR2 SQIVND (reference sequence). The CDR3 covers 15 residues. In DNA form, the CDR3 reads TGTGCCAGTAGTATCCGGGAATCGGGTGGAAACACCATATATTTT. This codes for CASSIRESGGNTIYF.

This rearrangement joins TRBV29-1 to TRBJ2-3; 9 bases match TRBD2. V was pared by 7 bases and J by 0 bases, with 5 bases of the junction left unmatched. The CDR3 length is 14 residues. CDR1 SQVTM and CDR2 ANQGSEA come from the germline V gene. The CDR3 DNA follows: TGCAGCGAGACTAGCGGATCTAGCACAGATACGCAGTATTTT. Protein sequence: CSETSGSSTDTQYF.

The V gene is TRBV6-6, the J gene TRBJ2-1; 12 bases line up with TRBD1. The V gene's germline CDR1 is MNHNY and CDR2 SVGAGI (reference sequence). The CDR3 contains 17 residues. V trimming: 5 bases; J trimming: 6 bases; junction bases outside the gene matches: 11. The CDR3 region has the DNA TGTGCCAGCAGTCCAGCACCCGGGACAGGGGGCCTCAATGAGCAGTTCTTC. Translated, it gives CASSPAPGTGGLNEQFF.

This clone appeared once. The chain couples TRBV7-3 to TRBJ2-3, with no clear D. Per the germline V gene, CDR1 is SGHTA and CDR2 is FQGTGA. V lost 2 bases and J lost 5, with 11 bases in between. This CDR3 is 14 amino acids long. The CDR3 DNA follows: TGTGCCAGCAGCTTATTGGGGTTCGGAGATACGCAGTATTTT. This gives the protein CASSLLGFGDTQYF.

The chain recombines TRBV19 with TRBJ2-2; D call uncertain. The CDR3 is 13 amino acids. V was trimmed by 2 bases and J by 6 bases, leaving 7 bases between them. Germline CDR1 LNHDA, CDR2 SQIVND (reference sequence). CDR3 in amino acids: CASSIISPGELFF. The CDR3 DNA is TGTGCCAGTAGTATAATTAGTCCCGGGGAGCTGTTTTTT.

This clone was seen a handful of times. This chain connects TRBV3-1 (or the pseudogene TRBV3-2) to TRBJ1-1; the D is unclear. This CDR3 has 14 residues. From germline, CDR1 is LGHDT and CDR2 YNNKEL (reference sequence). V was clipped by 0 bases and J by 4 bases, with 9 bases between them. CDR3 sequence (DNA): TGTGCCAGCAGCCAAGATGGGTACGTCACTGAAGCTTTCTTT. This sequence encodes CASSQDGYVTEAFF.